Here is one T cell receptor (beta chain) with its context. The V and J ends lost 4 bases and 5 bases respectively, with 11 bases between them. Germline CDR1 and CDR2: SGHDN and FVKESK. This CDR3 region has 13 residues. Original data processing: Reference gene primer amplification in the assay estimated nucleated cell counts. The method was immunoSEQ multiplex PCR; TCRdb's version includes in-frame clones alone and lacks a portion of them. V and J calls and clone size are copied from that table; D and trimming were computed from the DNA. The top ten hold approximately 12% of the sample, which has some 210,000 clones, approximately 78% seen once. This specimen comes from a study of blood T cell repertoires in COVID-19. Across the study: Sites across the United States, Italy and Spain contributed samples from acute and convalescent COVID-19. Nucleic acid was either cDNA or gDNA, and it came from T cells, B-cell-depleted T cells, or PBMCs.

Sequencing was carried out using peripheral blood. The TCR originated in a woman between 40 and 55 years old with acute or convalescent COVID-19. This chain joins TRBV14 and TRBJ1-2; D is ambiguous. CDR3 protein: CASSLKGVYGYTF. The CDR3 DNA sequence: TGTGCCAGCAGCCTTAAGGGAGTTTATGGCTACACCTTC. Filled out from reference TRBV14 and TRBJ1-2, the complete variable domain reads EAGVTQFPSHSVIEKGQTVTLRCDPISGHDNLYWYRRVMGKEIKFLLHFVKESKQDESGMPNNRFLAERTGGTYSTLKVQPAELEDSGVYFCASSLKGVYGYTFGSGTRLTVV.